Listed here are 9 T cell receptor beta chains from one sample, sequenced in a study of T-cell reconstitution after alpha-beta-depleted transplantation in children (TCRdb year 2016). Explained via the paper, the treatment or condition label denotes: allogeneic hematopoietic cell transplantation with graft depleted of TCRalphabeta T cells and CD19 B cells. The library was built by means of PCR. The data were produced on an Illumina HiSeq 2500. To normalize quantification of the TCRbeta repertoire, the TCR libraries were built with molecular barcoding that relied on unique molecular identifiers. The raw public data were reprocessed by TCRdb itself: fastp quality trimming at Q25, MiXCR clonotype calling, in-frame beta chains only. Rows with a matching CDR3 protein are joined into one entry that keeps the most common DNA and genes. The sample contains a few hundred thousand distinct CDR3 sequences, over 25% of them found a single time. Jointly, the top ten make up 30% to 40% of the sample.

Sample: PBMCs, taken before TCRalphabeta/CD19-depleted stem cell transplant. The receptors were gathered from a boy in the first two years of life with Wiskott-Aldrich syndrome, due to receive a stem cell transplant.

This clonotype was observed a handful of times. The chain uses TRBV7-9 and TRBJ2-7; D remains unclear. Germline loops: CDR1 SEHNR, CDR2 FQNEAQ (reference sequence). Trimming pared 6 bases from V and 0 bases from J, leaving 9 bases between. The CDR3 is 13 amino acids. DNA for the CDR3: TGTGCCAGCAGAGCTCCCAGCTCCTACGAGCAGTACTTC. Its protein product is CASRAPSSYEQYF. Drawing the rest from reference TRBV7-9 and TRBJ2-7, the complete variable domain is DTGVSQNPRHKITKRGQNVTFRCDPISEHNRLYWYRQTLGQGPEFLTYFQNEAQLEKSRLLSDRFSAERPKGSFSTLEIQRTEQGDSAMYLCASRAPSSYEQYFGPGTRLTVT.

This clonotype was seen a handful of times. The rearrangement joins TRBV7-6 to TRBJ2-5; TRBD2 aligns across 10 bases. The trim removed 6 bases at V and 5 bases at J, leaving 12 bases unmatched. This CDR3 is built from 16 residues. From germline, CDR1 is SGHVS and CDR2 FNYEAQ. The CDR3 region has the DNA TGTGCCAGCAGTAGTTCCGGACTAGCGGTAGGGGAGACCCAGTACTTC. It specifies CASSSSGLAVGETQYF.

The chain recombines TRBV29-1 with TRBJ2-2; 9 bases align to TRBD1. Germline-derived CDR1 and CDR2 are SQVTM and ANQGSEA. J lost 5 bases, V lost 2 bases, and 3 bases had no gene match. The CDR3 is 14 residues long. Here the CDR3 DNA reads TGCAGCGTTGAATTACAGGGGGCTACCGGGGAGCTGTTTTTT. It yields the protein CSVELQGATGELFF.

Only one count was recorded for this clonotype. The V call is TRBV20-1, the J call TRBJ2-1; D possibly corresponds to TRBD2 (6 bases). Trimming took 5 bases from V and 1 from J, leaving 18 bases between them. The CDR3 is 16 residues long. From germline, CDR1 is DFQATT and CDR2 SNEGSKA (reference sequence). The CDR3 nucleotides are TGCAGTGCTCGGGACTCCGGCCCAGGGTCCTACAATGAGCAGTTCTTC. It is translated as CSARDSGPGSYNEQFF.

The gene calls are TRBV5-1 and TRBJ2-3, with 7 bases lining up with TRBD2. CDR1 and CDR2 (germline): SGHRS, YFSETQ. V gave up 5 bases and J gave up 2 bases; unmatched junction bases: 11. CDR3 length equals 16 residues. The CDR3 region is CASSCSGPCLTDTQYF. The CDR3, as DNA: TGCGCCAGCAGTTGTAGCGGGCCTTGCCTCACAGATACGCAGTATTTT. Variable domain in full (rest from reference TRBV5-1 and TRBJ2-3): KAGVTQTPRYLIKTRGQQVTLSCSPISGHRSVSWYQQTPGQGLQFLFEYFSETQRNKGNFPGRFSGRQFSNSRSEMNVSTLELGDSALYLCASSCSGPCLTDTQYFGPGTRLTVL.

The gene calls are TRBV4-1 and TRBJ2-3; 9 nucleotides agree with TRBD2. Trimming at V came to 9 bases and at J to 4 bases, leaving 5 bases not matched to a gene. CDR1 and CDR2 (germline): MGHRA, YSYEKL. This CDR3 is 13 amino acids long. CDR3 DNA sequence: TGCGCCAGTGGTGAGCGGGAGGCAGATACGCAGTATTTT. This codes for CASGEREADTQYF.

The V gene is TRBV20-1, the J gene TRBJ2-3, with D hard to call. The CDR3 runs 12 residues. V dropped 6 bases and J dropped 2 bases, with 9 bases sitting between them. Germline loops: CDR1 DFQATT, CDR2 SNEGSKA (reference sequence). The CDR3 coding sequence is TGCAGTGCGAGCCCCTTCACAGATACGCAGTATTTT. Translated, it gives CSASPFTDTQYF.

V gene TRBV20-1 combines with J gene TRBJ1-1; D is possibly TRBD1 (6 bases). The V end was cut by 1 base, the J end by 4 bases, with 13 bases between. CDR3 size: 14 residues. Germline assignment: CDR1 DFQATT and CDR2 SNEGSKA (reference sequence). The CDR3 DNA reads TGCAGTGCTAGAGTCCAGGGGCTCGGCACTGAAGCTTTCTTT. It is translated as CSARVQGLGTEAFF.

This clonotype was found a few times. This chain links TRBV12-3 or TRBV12-4 with TRBJ2-1, with TRBD2 matching over 12 bases. The CDR3 totals 14 residues. The ends lost 5 bases at V and 8 bases at J; junction bases unmatched: 4. The CDR3 DNA reads TGTGCCAGCAGTCGACTAGCGGGAGACGATGAGCAGTTCTTC. It yields the protein CASSRLAGDDEQFF.